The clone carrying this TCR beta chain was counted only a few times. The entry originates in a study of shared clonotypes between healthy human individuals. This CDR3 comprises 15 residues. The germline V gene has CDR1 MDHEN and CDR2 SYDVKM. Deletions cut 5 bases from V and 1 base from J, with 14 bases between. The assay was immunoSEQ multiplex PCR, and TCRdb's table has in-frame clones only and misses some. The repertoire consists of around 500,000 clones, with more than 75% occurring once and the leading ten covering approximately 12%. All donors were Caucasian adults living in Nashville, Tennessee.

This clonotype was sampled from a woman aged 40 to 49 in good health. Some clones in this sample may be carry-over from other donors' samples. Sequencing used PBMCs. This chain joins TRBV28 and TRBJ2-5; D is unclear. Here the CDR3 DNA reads TGTGCCAGCAGTAGACCAGGAGACTTCCAAGAGACCCAGTACTTC. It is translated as CASSRPGDFQETQYF.